These 2 T cell receptor beta chains came from one sample sequenced in a study of regulatory T cells in long-lasting Graves disease. iRepertoire HTBI primers and Arm-PCR of CDR3 regions built TCR beta libraries. TCRdb ran MiXCR on the multiplex PCR reads and lists one entry per CDR3 protein. The sample gives approximately 360,000 distinct CDR3 sequences, approximately 10% of which show up once; approximately 17% is in the top ten. Time point here: newly diagnosed GD, antithyroid drugs for less than 3 months. Making the TCR library involved RNA that had been extracted from PBMCs. These sequences were also reported in another study, on T cells in Graves' hyperthyroidism and ophthalmopathy.

This material consisted of peripheral blood mononuclear cells (PBMCs), taken at new diagnosis, from a patient treated with antithyroid drugs. These receptors all come from a young woman with Graves disease.

This clonotype was recorded many times. V and J are TRBV7-3 and TRBJ1-3, with D possibly TRBD1 on 5 matching bases. CDR1 and CDR2 (germline): SGHTA, FQGTGA. Trimming pared 1 base from V and 4 bases from J, leaving 11 bases between. The CDR3 is 15 residues long. DNA of the CDR3: TGTGCCAGCAGCTTAAACGGGGGGTACGGAAACACCATATATTTT. This codes for CASSLNGGYGNTIYF.

This clonotype was seen many times. This rearrangement joins TRBV12-5 to TRBJ2-7, with TRBD1 matching 12 bases. The CDR3 totals 16 residues. CDR1 and CDR2 from the germline V gene are LGHNT and FRNRAP. V lost 1 base to trimming and J lost 7 bases; unmatched junction nucleotides: 8. The CDR3: CASGLARDRGLREQYV. DNA for the CDR3: TGTGCTAGTGGTTTGGCCCGGGACAGGGGGCTGCGGGAGCAGTACGTC.